This entry lists 16 T cell receptor beta chains sequenced from one sample in a study of blood T cell repertoires in COVID-19. Measured with immunoSEQ multiplex PCR; TCRdb has only the in-frame clones, and not every one. The sample holds 130,000 or so clones, about 83% seen once. The sequenced material came from peripheral blood. Every receptor here comes from a human donor in a cohort sampled during active COVID-19.

The chain combines TRBV7-3 with TRBJ2-3; the match to TRBD2 covers 8 bases. CDR3 length: 16 residues. CDR1 is SGHTA and CDR2 is FQGTGA in the germline V gene. Trimming cost V 8 bases and J 0 bases; bases outside gene matches: 10. The CDR3 bases are TGTGCCAGCGCATTACTAGCGGATACTAGCACAGATACGCAGTATTTT. This translates into CASALLADTSTDTQYF. Filled out from reference TRBV7-3 and TRBJ2-3, the complete variable domain reads GAGVSQTPSNKVTEKGKYVELRCDPISGHTALYWYRQSLGQGPEFLIYFQGTGAADDSGLPNDRFFAVRPEGSVSTLKIQRTERGDSAVYLCASALLADTSTDTQYFGPGTRLTVL.

The chain combines TRBV10-3 with TRBJ2-3, with 8 positions matching TRBD1. In germline, CDR1 is ENHRY, CDR2 SYGVKD. V gave up 5 bases and J gave up 3 bases; unmatched junction bases: 7. There are 15 residues in the CDR3. This CDR3 is CAISHNRGRTDTQYF. The DNA of the CDR3 is TGTGCCATCAGTCATAACAGGGGGAGGACAGATACGCAGTATTTT.

CDR3 sequence reads: CASSTGYGYTF. The CDR3 region has the DNA TGTGCCAGCAGCACGGGATATGGCTACACCTTC. The chain recombines TRBV28 with TRBJ1-2; D not certain. Trimming stripped 6 bases from V and 5 bases from J, with 7 bases between. Germline V gives CDR1 MDHEN, CDR2 SYDVKM. CDR3 length: 11 amino acids.

The gene calls are TRBV5-4 and TRBJ2-7; 9 bases agree with TRBD2. J lost 3 bases, V lost 4 bases, and 5 bases had no gene match. Germline CDR1 reads SGHNT; CDR2 reads YYREEE (reference sequence). The CDR3 has 14 amino acids. CDR3 residues: CASSPNSGSYEQYF. In DNA, the CDR3 is TGTGCCAGCAGCCCCAATAGCGGGAGCTACGAGCAGTACTTC.

The chain carries TRBV28 and TRBJ1-4; 8 positions agree with TRBD1. The germline gives CDR1 MDHEN, CDR2 SYDVKM. J was trimmed by 10 bases and V by 5 bases; bases with no gene match: 9. The CDR3 length is 14 residues. CDR3 sequence reads: CASSTRGQGSKLFF. As DNA, the CDR3 is TGTGCCAGCAGTACCCGAGGACAGGGCTCAAAACTGTTTTTT. The full variable domain, with the rest looked up from reference TRBV28 and TRBJ1-4, is DVKVTQSSRYLVKRTGEKVFLECVQDMDHENMFWYRQDPGLGLRLIYFSYDVKMKEKGDIPEGYSVSREKKERFSLILESASTNQTSMYLCASSTRGQGSKLFFGSGTQLSVL.

This clone came up a few times. The chain is built from TRBV3-1 (or the pseudogene TRBV3-2) and TRBJ2-1; TRBD2 is a possible D gene (5 bases). Between the trimmed V and J ends, which lost 1 base and 0 bases, there was a span of 10 bases. CDR1 is LGHDT, CDR2 YNNKEL, per germline (reference sequence). The CDR3 loop spans 16 amino acids. CDR3 in amino acids: CASSQATGSSYNEQFF. Written as DNA, the CDR3 is TGTGCCAGCAGCCAAGCAACGGGAAGCTCCTACAATGAGCAGTTCTTC.

The rearrangement uses TRBV11-2 and TRBJ2-1, with 16 bases identical to TRBD2. The CDR3 has 18 residues. The V gene's germline CDR1 is SGHAT and CDR2 FQNNGV. V lost 2 bases to trimming and J lost 7 bases; unmatched junction nucleotides: 8. The CDR3 nucleotides read TGTGCCAGCAGCTTAATGGGACTAGCGGGAGGGCCTTTAAATGAGCAGTTCTTC. Translation gives CASSLMGLAGGPLNEQFF.

This chain connects TRBV9 to TRBJ2-1, with 7 bases that match TRBD2. With V trimmed by 6 bases and J by 9 bases, 6 bases remained unmatched. CDR1 and CDR2 from the germline V gene are SGDLS and YYNGEE. CDR3 length: 12 residues. The CDR3, as DNA: TGTGCCAGCAACCGGGGGGTGGGTGAGCAGTTCTTC. Its translation is CASNRGVGEQFF.

The V and J genes are TRBV3-1 (or the pseudogene TRBV3-2) and TRBJ2-2; 7 bases map to TRBD2. V gave up 3 bases and J gave up 6 bases; unmatched junction bases: 7. The CDR3 extends over 15 amino acids. The germline V gene has CDR1 LGHDT and CDR2 YNNKEL (reference sequence). CDR3 protein: CASSHGGSRAGELFF. The DNA of the CDR3 is TGTGCCAGCAGCCACGGCGGGAGTAGGGCCGGGGAGCTGTTTTTT.

The sample holds a few counts of this clone. This sequence joins TRBV11-2 and TRBJ1-6; a possible D gene is TRBD1 (5 bases). With 4 bases removed from V and 5 bases from J, the gap between germline ends came to 12 bases. Germline V gives CDR1 SGHAT, CDR2 FQNNGV. CDR3 length equals 15 residues. DNA for the CDR3: TGTGCCAGCAGCTCCCGCCTAGGGGATAATTCACCCCTCCACTTT. It codes for CASSSRLGDNSPLHF.

The chain joins TRBV11-3 to TRBJ2-7; D is ambiguous. The CDR3 consists of 14 residues. The germline gives CDR1 SGHNT, CDR2 YENEEA. Trimming took off 0 bases at V and 5 bases at J, with 11 bases between the two ends. The CDR3, as DNA: TGTGCCAGCAGCTTAGAGGGCAGGAATAACGAGCAGTACTTC. Encoded protein: CASSLEGRNNEQYF. The full variable domain, with the rest looked up from reference TRBV11-3 and TRBJ2-7, is EAGVVQSPRYKIIEKKQPVAFWCNPISGHNTLYWYLQNLGQGPELLIRYENEEAVDDSQLPKDRFSAERLKGVDSTLKIQPAELGDSAVYLCASSLEGRNNEQYFGPGTRLTVT.

Only one count was recorded for this clone. The rearrangement links TRBV7-9 to TRBJ1-1; D not resolved. CDR1 is SEHNR, CDR2 FQNEAQ, per germline (reference sequence). V shed 2 bases and J shed 7 bases, with 14 bases lying between them. The CDR3 runs 14 residues. CDR3 sequence: CASSLRAGGSEAFF. The CDR3, as DNA: TGTGCCAGCAGCTTACGGGCAGGAGGCAGTGAAGCTTTCTTT.

This chain joins TRBV15 and TRBJ1-2; a weak D match, TRBD1 (6 bases). The CDR3 totals 15 residues. The V end lost 7 bases, the J end lost 4 bases, and 19 bases lay between the germline ends. Germline V gene data show CDR1 as LNHNV and CDR2 as YYDKDF (reference sequence). The CDR3 nucleotides are TGTGCCACCACTGATCCGGGACAATCTTTCTATGGCTACACCTTC. This gives the protein CATTDPGQSFYGYTF.

The chain recombines TRBV7-3 with TRBJ2-6; TRBD2 matches at 7 bases. Germline-derived CDR1 and CDR2 are SGHTA and FQGTGA. This CDR3 spans 16 amino acids. V gave up 1 base and J gave up 0 bases; unmatched junction bases: 0. CDR3 residues: CASSLREGSGANVLTF. CDR3 nucleotides: TGTGCCAGCAGCTTAAGGGAGGGCTCTGGGGCCAACGTCCTGACTTTC.

The CDR3, as DNA: TGCGCCAGCAGCCAAGAGGCCTTGGGGGGGGATGAAAAACTGTTTTTT. Amino acids: CASSQEALGGDEKLFF. The V call is TRBV4-1, the J call TRBJ1-4, with a tentative D call TRBD1 (5 bases). Germline V gives CDR1 MGHRA, CDR2 YSYEKL. The CDR3 has 16 residues. V was trimmed by 0 bases and J by 6 bases, leaving 14 bases between them.

This chain links TRBV19 with TRBJ2-1; D gene ambiguous. The germline V gene encodes CDR1 LNHDA and CDR2 SQIVND (reference sequence). The CDR3 length is 14 residues. Deletions cut 8 bases from V and 5 bases from J, with 16 bases between. Here the CDR3 DNA reads TGTGCCAGTGAGAGCCATACCATCAACAATGAGCAGTTCTTC. This encodes CASESHTINNEQFF.